The present T cell receptor (beta chain) was sequenced within a study of cytomegalovirus exposure and HLA in healthy donors. Broader study findings: Relative to equally common others, HLA-associated TCR beta chains showed greater clonal expansion in a later analysis. A later analysis found that most CMV-associated TCR beta chains appeared HLA-restricted. Across all donors, roughly uniform sequencing depth was an assumption of the presence/absence analyses.

About this clone itself: Its antigen remains unknown.

Trimming cost V 6 bases and J 6 bases, with 12 bases left between them. The CDR3 has 13 amino acids. Per germline, CDR1 LNHDA and CDR2 SQIVND (reference sequence). In the PCR, 60 Vbeta and 13 Jbeta primers were used. Here immunoSEQ multiplex PCR was the method, and the copy in TCRdb shows in-frame clones only, minus some. The sample has about 88,000 clones, approximately 77% seen once. The specimen sequenced was PBMCs. This receptor was taken from a woman in her forties in good health and CMV-seronegative. V gene TRBV19 combines with J gene TRBJ1-5; D might be TRBD1 (5 bases). The CDR3 reads CASRGREGQPQHF. The CDR3 nucleotides are TGTGCCAGTAGGGGCAGGGAGGGTCAGCCCCAGCATTTT.